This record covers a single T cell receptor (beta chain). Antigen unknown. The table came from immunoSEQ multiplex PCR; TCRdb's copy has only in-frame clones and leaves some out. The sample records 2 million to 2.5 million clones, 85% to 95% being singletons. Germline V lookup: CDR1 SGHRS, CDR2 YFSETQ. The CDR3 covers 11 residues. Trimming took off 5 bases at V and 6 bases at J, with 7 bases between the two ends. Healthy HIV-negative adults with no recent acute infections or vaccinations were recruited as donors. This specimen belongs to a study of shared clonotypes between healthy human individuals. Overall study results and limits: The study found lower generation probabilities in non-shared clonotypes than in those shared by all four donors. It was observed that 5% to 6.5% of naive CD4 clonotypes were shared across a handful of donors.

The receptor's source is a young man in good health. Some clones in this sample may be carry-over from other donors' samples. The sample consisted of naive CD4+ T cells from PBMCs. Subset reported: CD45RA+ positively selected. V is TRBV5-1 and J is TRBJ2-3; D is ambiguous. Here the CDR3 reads CASRLQDTQYF. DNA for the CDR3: TGCGCCAGCAGACTGCAGGATACGCAGTATTTT.